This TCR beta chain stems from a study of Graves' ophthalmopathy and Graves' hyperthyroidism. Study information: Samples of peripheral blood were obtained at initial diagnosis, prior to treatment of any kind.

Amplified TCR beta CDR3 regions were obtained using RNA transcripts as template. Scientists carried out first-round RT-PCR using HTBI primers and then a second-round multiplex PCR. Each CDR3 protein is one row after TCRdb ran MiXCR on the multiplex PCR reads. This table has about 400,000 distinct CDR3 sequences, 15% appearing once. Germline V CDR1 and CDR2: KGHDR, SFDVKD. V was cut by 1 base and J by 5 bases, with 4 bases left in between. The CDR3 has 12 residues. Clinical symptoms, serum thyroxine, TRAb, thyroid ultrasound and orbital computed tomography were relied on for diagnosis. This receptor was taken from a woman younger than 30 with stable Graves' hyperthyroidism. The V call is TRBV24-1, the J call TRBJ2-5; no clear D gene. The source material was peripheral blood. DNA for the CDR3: TGTGCCACCAGTGATTTTAACGAGACCCAGTACTTC. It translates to CATSDFNETQYF.